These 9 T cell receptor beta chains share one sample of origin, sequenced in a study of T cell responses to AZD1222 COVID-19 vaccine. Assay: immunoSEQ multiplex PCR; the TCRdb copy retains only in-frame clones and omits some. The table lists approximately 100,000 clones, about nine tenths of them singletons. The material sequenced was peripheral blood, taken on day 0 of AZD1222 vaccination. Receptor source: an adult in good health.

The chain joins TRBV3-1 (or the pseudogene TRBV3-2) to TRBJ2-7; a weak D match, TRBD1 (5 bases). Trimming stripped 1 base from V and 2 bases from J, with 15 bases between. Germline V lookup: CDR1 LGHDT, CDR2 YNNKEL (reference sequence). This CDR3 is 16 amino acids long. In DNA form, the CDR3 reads TGTGCCAGCAGCCAAGTGGCGAACAGGCAGACCTACGAGCAGTACTTC. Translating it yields CASSQVANRQTYEQYF.

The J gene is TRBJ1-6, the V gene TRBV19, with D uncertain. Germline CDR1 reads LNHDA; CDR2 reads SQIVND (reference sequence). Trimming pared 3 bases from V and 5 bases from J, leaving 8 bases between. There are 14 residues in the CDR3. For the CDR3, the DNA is TGTGCCAGTAGTATTTTTCAGAATAATTCACCCCTCCACTTT. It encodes CASSIFQNNSPLHF.

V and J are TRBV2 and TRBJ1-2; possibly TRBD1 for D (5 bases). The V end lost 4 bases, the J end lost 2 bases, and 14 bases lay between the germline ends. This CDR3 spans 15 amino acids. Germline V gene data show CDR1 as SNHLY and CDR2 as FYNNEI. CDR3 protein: CASSARETGNYGYTF. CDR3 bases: TGTGCCAGCAGTGCCCGGGAAACAGGCAACTATGGCTACACCTTC.

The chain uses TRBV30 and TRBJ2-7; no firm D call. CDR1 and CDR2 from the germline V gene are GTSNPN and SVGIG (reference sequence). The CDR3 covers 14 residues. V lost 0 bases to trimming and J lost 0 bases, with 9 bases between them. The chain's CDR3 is CAWSVPTTSYEQYF. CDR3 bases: TGTGCCTGGAGTGTCCCCACAACCTCCTACGAGCAGTACTTC.

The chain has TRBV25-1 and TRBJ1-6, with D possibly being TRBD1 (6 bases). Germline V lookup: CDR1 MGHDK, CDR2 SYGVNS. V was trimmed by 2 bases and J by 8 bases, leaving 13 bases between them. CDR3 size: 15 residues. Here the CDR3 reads CASSETQGFHSPLHF. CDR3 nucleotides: TGTGCCAGCAGTGAAACCCAGGGGTTTCATTCACCCCTCCACTTT.

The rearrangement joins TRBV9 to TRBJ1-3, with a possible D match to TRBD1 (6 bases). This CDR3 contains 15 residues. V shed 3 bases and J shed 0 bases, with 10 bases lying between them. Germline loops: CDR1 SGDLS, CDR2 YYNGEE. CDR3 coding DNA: TGTGCCAGCAGCGCGGACAGCACCTCTGGAAACACCATATATTTT. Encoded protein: CASSADSTSGNTIYF.

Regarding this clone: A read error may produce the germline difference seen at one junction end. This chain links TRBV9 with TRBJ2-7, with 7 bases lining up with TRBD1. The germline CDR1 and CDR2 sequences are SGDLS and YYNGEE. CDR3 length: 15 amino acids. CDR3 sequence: CASSSRGGSSSEQYF. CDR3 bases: TGTGCCAGCAGTTCTAGAGGGGGCAGCTCCTCCGAGCAGTACTTC.

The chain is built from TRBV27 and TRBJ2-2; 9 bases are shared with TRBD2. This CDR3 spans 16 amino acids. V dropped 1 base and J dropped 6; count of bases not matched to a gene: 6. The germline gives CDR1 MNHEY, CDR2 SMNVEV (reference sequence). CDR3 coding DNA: TGTGCCAGCAGTTTATGGGGCGGGGGGGCCTCCGGGGAGCTGTTTTTT. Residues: CASSLWGGGASGELFF.

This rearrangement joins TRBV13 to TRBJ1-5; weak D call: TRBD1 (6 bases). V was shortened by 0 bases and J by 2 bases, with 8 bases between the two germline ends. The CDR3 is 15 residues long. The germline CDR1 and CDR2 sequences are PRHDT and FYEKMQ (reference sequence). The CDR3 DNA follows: TGTGCCAGCAGCTTAGGCAGGGGTGGCAATCAGCCCCAGCATTTT. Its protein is CASSLGRGGNQPQHF.